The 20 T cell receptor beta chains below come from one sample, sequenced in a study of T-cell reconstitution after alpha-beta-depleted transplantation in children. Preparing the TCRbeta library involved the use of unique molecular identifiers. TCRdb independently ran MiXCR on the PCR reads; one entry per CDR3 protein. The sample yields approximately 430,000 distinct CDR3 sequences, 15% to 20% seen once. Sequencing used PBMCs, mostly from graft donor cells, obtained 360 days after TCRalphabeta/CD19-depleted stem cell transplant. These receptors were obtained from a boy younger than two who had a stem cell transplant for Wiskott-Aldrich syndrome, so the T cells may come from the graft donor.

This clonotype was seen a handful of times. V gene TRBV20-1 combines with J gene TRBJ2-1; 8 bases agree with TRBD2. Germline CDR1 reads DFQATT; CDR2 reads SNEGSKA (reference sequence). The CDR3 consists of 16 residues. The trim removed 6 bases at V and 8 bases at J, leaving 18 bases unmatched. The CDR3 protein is CSATRGGSAALDEQFF. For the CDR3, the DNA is TGCAGTGCCACCCGGGGGGGTAGCGCCGCCCTCGATGAGCAGTTCTTC.

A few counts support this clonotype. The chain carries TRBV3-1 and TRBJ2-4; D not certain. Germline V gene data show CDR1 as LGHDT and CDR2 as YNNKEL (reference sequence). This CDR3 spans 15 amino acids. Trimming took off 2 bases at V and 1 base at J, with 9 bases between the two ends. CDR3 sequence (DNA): TGTGCCAGCAGCCAATCCCAAGGGGCCAAAAACATTCAGTACTTC. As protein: CASSQSQGAKNIQYF.

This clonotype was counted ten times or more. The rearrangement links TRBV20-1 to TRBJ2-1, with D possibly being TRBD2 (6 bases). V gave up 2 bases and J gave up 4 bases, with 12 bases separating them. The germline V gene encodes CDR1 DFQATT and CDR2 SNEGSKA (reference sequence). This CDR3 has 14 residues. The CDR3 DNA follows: TGCAGTGCTAGATTGGCGGGATTGTACAATGAGCAGTTCTTC. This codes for CSARLAGLYNEQFF.

CDR3 residues: CAWSVKTGSTGELFF. CDR3 coding DNA: TGTGCCTGGAGTGTAAAGACAGGGAGCACCGGGGAGCTGTTTTTT. This sequence joins TRBV30 and TRBJ2-2; TRBD1 agrees at 7 bases. CDR1 and CDR2 (germline): GTSNPN, SVGIG (reference sequence). This CDR3 spans 15 amino acids. After removal of 0 bases from V and 4 bases from J, the junction contained 5 bases not matched to a gene. The full variable domain, completed using reference TRBV30 and TRBJ2-2, is SQTIHQWPATLVQPVGSPLSLECTVEGTSNPNLYWYRQAAGRGLQLLFYSVGIGQISSEVPQNLSASRPQDRQFILSSKKLLLSDSGFYLCAWSVKTGSTGELFFGEGSRLTVL.

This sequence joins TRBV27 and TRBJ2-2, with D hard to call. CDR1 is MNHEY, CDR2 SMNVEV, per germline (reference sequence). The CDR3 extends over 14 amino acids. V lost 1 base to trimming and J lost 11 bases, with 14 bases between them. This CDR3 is CASSLYRTPAELFF. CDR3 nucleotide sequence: TGTGCCAGCAGTTTATACAGAACCCCCGCTGAGCTGTTTTTT.

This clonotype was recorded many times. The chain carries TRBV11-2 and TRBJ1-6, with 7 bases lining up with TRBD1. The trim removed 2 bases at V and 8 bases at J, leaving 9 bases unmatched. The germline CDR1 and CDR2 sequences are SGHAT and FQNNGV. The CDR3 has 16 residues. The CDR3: CASSLTLDRRDSPLHF. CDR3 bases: TGTGCCAGCAGCTTAACCCTGGACAGGAGGGATTCACCCCTCCACTTT.

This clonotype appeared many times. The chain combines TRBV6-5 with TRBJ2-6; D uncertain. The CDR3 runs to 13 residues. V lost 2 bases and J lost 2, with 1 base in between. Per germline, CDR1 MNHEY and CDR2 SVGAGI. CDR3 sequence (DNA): TGTGCCAGCAGTTACCCTGGGGCCAACGTCCTGACTTTC. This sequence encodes CASSYPGANVLTF.

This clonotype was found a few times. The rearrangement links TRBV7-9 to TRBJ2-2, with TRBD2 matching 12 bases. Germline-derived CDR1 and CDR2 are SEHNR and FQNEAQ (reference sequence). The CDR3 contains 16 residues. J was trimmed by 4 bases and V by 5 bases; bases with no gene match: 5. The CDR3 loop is CASSTGLAGLTGELFF. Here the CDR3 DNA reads TGTGCCAGCAGCACCGGACTAGCGGGACTCACCGGGGAGCTGTTTTTT.

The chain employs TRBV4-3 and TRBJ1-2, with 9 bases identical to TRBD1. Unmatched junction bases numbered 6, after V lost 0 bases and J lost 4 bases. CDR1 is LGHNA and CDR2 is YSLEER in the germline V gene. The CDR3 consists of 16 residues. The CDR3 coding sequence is TGCGCCAGCAGCCAAGATTTGGGACAGGGTACCTATGGCTACACCTTC. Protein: CASSQDLGQGTYGYTF.

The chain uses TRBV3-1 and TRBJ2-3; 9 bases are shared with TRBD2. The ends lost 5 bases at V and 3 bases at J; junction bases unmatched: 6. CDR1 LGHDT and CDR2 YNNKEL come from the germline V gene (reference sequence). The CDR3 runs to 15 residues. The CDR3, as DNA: TGTGCCAGCAGCTACCGACTAGCGGCTACAGATACGCAGTATTTT. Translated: CASSYRLAATDTQYF.

This CDR3 reads CAWSPPGLATDTQYF. In DNA form, the CDR3 reads TGTGCCTGGAGCCCCCCGGGACTAGCGACAGATACGCAGTATTTT. This chain joins TRBV30 and TRBJ2-3, with 10 bases identical to TRBD2. The germline V gene encodes CDR1 GTSNPN and CDR2 SVGIG (reference sequence). Trimming cost V 3 bases and J 3 bases; bases outside gene matches: 6. This CDR3 is 15 amino acids long.

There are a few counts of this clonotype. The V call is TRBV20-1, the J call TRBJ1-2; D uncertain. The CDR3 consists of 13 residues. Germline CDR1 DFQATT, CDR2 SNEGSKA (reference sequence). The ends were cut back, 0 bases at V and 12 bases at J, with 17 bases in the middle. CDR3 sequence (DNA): TGCAGTGCTAGAGAGCAGAGTGAGGGCCGAGACACCTTC. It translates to CSAREQSEGRDTF.

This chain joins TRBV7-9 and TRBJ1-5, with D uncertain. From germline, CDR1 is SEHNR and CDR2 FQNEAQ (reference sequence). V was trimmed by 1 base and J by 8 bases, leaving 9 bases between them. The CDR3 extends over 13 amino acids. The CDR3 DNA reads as TGTGCCAGCAGCTTAGGCCTTGCTAAGCCCCAGCATTTT. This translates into CASSLGLAKPQHF.

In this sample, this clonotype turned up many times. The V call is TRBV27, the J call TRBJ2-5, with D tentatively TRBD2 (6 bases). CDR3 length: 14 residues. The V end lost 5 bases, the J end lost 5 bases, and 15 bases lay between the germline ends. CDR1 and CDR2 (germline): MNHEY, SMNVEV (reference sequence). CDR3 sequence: CASSPGLNGETQYF. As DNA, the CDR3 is TGTGCCAGCAGTCCGGGACTTAATGGGGAGACCCAGTACTTC.

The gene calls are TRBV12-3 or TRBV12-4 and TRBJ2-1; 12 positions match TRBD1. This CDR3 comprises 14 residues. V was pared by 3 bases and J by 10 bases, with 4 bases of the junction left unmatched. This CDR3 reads CASSFRDRGREQFF. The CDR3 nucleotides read TGTGCCAGCAGTTTTAGGGACAGGGGGCGGGAGCAGTTCTTC.

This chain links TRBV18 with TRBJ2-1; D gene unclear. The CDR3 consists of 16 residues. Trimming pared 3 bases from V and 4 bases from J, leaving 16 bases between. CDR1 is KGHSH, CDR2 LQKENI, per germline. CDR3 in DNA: TGTGCCAGCTCACCTATTGACATAATGGGATACAATGAGCAGTTCTTC. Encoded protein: CASSPIDIMGYNEQFF.

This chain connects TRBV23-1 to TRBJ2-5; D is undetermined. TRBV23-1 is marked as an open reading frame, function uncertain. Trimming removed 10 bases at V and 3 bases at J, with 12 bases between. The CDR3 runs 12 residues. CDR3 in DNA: TGCGCCACCCTACGCAGGAAAGAGACCCAGTACTTC. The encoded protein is CATLRRKETQYF.

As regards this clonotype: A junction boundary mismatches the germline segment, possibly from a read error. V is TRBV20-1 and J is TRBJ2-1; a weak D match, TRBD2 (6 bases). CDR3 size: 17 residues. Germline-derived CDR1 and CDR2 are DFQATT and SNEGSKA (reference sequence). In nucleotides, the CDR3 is TGCTGTGCTAGAGGTTTTAGCGGACCGAGGTCCTACAATGAGCAGTTCTTC. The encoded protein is CCARGFSGPRSYNEQFF.

For the CDR3, the DNA is TGTGCCAGTCAGAGGGGCCAGACCGGGGAGCTGTTTTTT. This encodes CASQRGQTGELFF. V gene TRBV9 combines with J gene TRBJ2-2; either TRBD1 or TRBD2 may fit D (5 bases each). Germline CDR1 is SGDLS and CDR2 is YYNGEE. Trimming removed 8 bases at V and 5 bases at J, with 13 bases between. CDR3 length: 13 amino acids. Full variable domain (rest looked up from reference TRBV9 and TRBJ2-2): DSGVTQTPKHLITATGQRVTLRCSPRSGDLSVYWYQQSLDQGLQFLIQYYNGEERAKGNILERFSAQQFPDLHSELNLSSLELGDSALYFCASQRGQTGELFFGEGSRLTVL.

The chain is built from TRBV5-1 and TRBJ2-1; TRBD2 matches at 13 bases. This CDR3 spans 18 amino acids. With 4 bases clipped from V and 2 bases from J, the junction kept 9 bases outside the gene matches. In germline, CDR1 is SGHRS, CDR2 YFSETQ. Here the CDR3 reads CASSITSGRALAYNEQFF. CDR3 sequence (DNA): TGCGCCAGCAGCATTACTAGCGGGAGGGCCCTAGCCTACAATGAGCAGTTCTTC.